Shown below are 19 T cell receptor beta chains from a single sample sequenced in a study of T cells in Graves' hyperthyroidism and ophthalmopathy. From RNA transcripts, TCR beta CDR3 regions were amplified. Initially, a first-round RT-PCR of the TCR CDR3 employed the HTBI primer set. TCRdb recomputed calls from the multiplex PCR reads with MiXCR, one row per CDR3 protein. The top ten hold around 64% of the sample, which has around 300,000 distinct CDR3 sequences, about 20% seen once. Input material: blood. The source of these receptors is a man in his thirties or forties with Graves' ophthalmopathy.

This clonotype appeared a few times. This chain uses TRBV9 with TRBJ2-7; TRBD1 matches at 9 bases. J gave up 5 bases and V 3 bases, and 3 bases lay outside the gene matches. The CDR3 loop spans 13 amino acids. Germline values: CDR1 SGDLS, CDR2 YYNGEE. The CDR3 DNA reads TGTGCCAGCAGCGCTACAGGGGGCGACGAGCAGTACTTC. Encoded protein: CASSATGGDEQYF.

Remarks on this clonotype: A much larger clone lies a single base off, so this may be a read error. The V and J genes are TRBV27 and TRBJ2-7, with 10 bases lining up with TRBD2. Germline-derived CDR1 and CDR2 are MNHEY and SMNVEV (reference sequence). Unmatched junction bases numbered 5, after V lost 4 bases and J lost 5 bases. This CDR3 spans 14 amino acids. This chain's CDR3 is CASSSGLASNEQYF. The CDR3 nucleotides are TGTGCCAGCAGTTCGGGACTAGCGTCCAACGAGCAGTACTTC.

In this sample, this clonotype turned up a few times. The rearrangement links TRBV9 to TRBJ1-1; D unresolved. CDR3 size: 12 residues. V lost 0 bases and J 7 bases, leaving 7 bases between the germline ends. Germline loops: CDR1 SGDLS, CDR2 YYNGEE. The CDR3 spells CASSVEGREAFF. CDR3 coding DNA: TGTGCCAGCAGCGTAGAAGGCCGTGAAGCTTTCTTT.

The chain combines TRBV28 with TRBJ1-1, with 7 bases lining up with TRBD1. CDR3 length equals 13 residues. CDR1 is MDHEN, CDR2 SYDVKM, per germline. V lost 8 bases, J lost 6 bases, and 9 bases stayed unmatched. This CDR3 is CASGETGSAEAFF. CDR3 DNA: TGTGCCAGCGGCGAGACAGGGTCGGCTGAAGCTTTCTTT.

The table lists this clonotype with a few counts. The chain combines TRBV12-3 or TRBV12-4 with TRBJ1-5; D is unresolved. This CDR3 has 12 residues. The germline V and J ends were trimmed by 4 bases and 4 bases, with 5 bases remaining between them. Here the CDR3 reads CASSSFNQPQHF. CDR3 nucleotides: TGTGCCAGCAGTTCTTTTAATCAGCCCCAGCATTTT.

This clonotype showed up just a few times. The chain has TRBV19 and TRBJ2-5; 14 nucleotides match TRBD2. CDR3 length: 15 residues. V lost 6 bases, J lost 5 bases, and 5 bases stayed unmatched. The germline V gene encodes CDR1 LNHDA and CDR2 SQIVND (reference sequence). In nucleotides, the CDR3 is TGTGCCAGTAGCCTCTGGACTAGCGGGAGGGAGACCCAGTACTTC. Amino acid sequence: CASSLWTSGRETQYF.

This clonotype has more than one count but fewer than ten. The chain links TRBV2 to TRBJ1-6, with D unresolved. There are 15 residues in the CDR3. V shed 0 bases and J shed 8 bases, with 11 bases lying between them. Germline CDR1 SNHLY, CDR2 FYNNEI. The CDR3 DNA follows: TGTGCCAGCAGTGAAGCCGGGCTGCGGGATTCACCCCTCCACTTT. Its protein product is CASSEAGLRDSPLHF.

The chain joins TRBV2 to TRBJ2-3, with TRBD2 as a possible D gene (5 bases). The ends were cut back, 8 bases at V and 5 bases at J, with 14 bases in the middle. The CDR3 length is 13 residues. CDR1 SNHLY and CDR2 FYNNEI come from the germline V gene. CDR3 sequence: CASLGAEEDTQYF. CDR3 DNA sequence: TGTGCCAGCCTGGGAGCGGAGGAAGATACGCAGTATTTT.

This clonotype was seen at least ten times. The rearrangement links TRBV6-1 to TRBJ1-1; 7 bases agree with TRBD1. This CDR3 comprises 14 residues. Unmatched junction bases numbered 11, after V lost 7 bases and J lost 6 bases. CDR1 and CDR2 (germline): MNHNS, SASEGT. This chain's CDR3 is CASTKTTGTAEAFF. In DNA, the CDR3 is TGTGCCAGCACCAAAACGACAGGGACCGCTGAAGCTTTCTTT.

This clonotype has a handful of counts. The V call is TRBV28, the J call TRBJ1-2, with D maybe TRBD1 (6 bases). The CDR3 is 16 amino acids. V was shortened by 5 bases and J by 4 bases, with 20 bases between the two germline ends. CDR1 MDHEN and CDR2 SYDVKM come from the germline V gene. For the CDR3, the DNA is TGTGCCAGCAGTCAGAATTCAGGGGCGCCCCTCTATGGCTACACCTTC. As protein: CASSQNSGAPLYGYTF.

This chain links TRBV2 with TRBJ2-7; no clear D gene. Germline loops: CDR1 SNHLY, CDR2 FYNNEI. The CDR3 extends over 13 amino acids. V lost 6 bases to trimming and J lost 1 base, with 10 bases between them. This CDR3 reads CASSEVDSYEQYF. The CDR3 bases are TGTGCCAGCAGCGAGGTAGATTCCTACGAGCAGTACTTC. Full variable domain (rest looked up from reference TRBV2 and TRBJ2-7): EPEVTQTPSHQVTQMGQEVILRCVPISNHLYFYWYRQILGQKVEFLVSFYNNEISEKSEIFDDQFSVERPDGSNFTLKIRSTKLEDSAMYFCASSEVDSYEQYFGPGTRLTVT.

V and J are TRBV12-3 or TRBV12-4 and TRBJ2-7; 9 bases line up with TRBD1. The CDR3 has 15 residues. Trimming cost V 5 bases and J 2 bases; bases outside gene matches: 7. The CDR3 loop reads CASSLYRGPAYEQYF. CDR3 nucleotide sequence: TGTGCCAGCAGTCTCTACAGGGGGCCAGCCTACGAGCAGTACTTC.

A few counts support this clonotype. The V and J genes are TRBV10-1 and TRBJ2-4; 8 nucleotides line up with TRBD1. Germline V gives CDR1 WNHNN, CDR2 SYGVQD (reference sequence). The CDR3 runs 17 residues. V trimming: 0 bases; J trimming: 1 base; junction bases outside the gene matches: 5. This chain's CDR3 is CASSESTGAGAKNIQYF. The CDR3 DNA reads as TGCGCCAGCAGTGAGTCGACAGGGGCCGGGGCCAAAAACATTCAGTACTTC.

This chain uses TRBV25-1 with TRBJ1-1; D might be TRBD1 (5 bases). The germline CDR1 and CDR2 sequences are MGHDK and SYGVNS. The CDR3 contains 12 residues. Trimming shortened V by 8 bases and J by 8 bases, and 15 bases separated the two germline ends. The DNA for the CDR3 is TGTGCCAGCGCCGTGGGCCGGGACGAAGCTTTCTTT. This translates into CASAVGRDEAFF.

In this sample, this clonotype turned up once. The chain couples TRBV6-1 to TRBJ1-5; TRBD1 might be the D (5 bases). Germline lookup yields CDR1 MNHNS and CDR2 SASEGT. The CDR3 spans 13 residues. Trimming stripped 6 bases from V and 6 bases from J, with 12 bases between. The CDR3 bases are TGTGCCAGCAGCCCGGGGCGTATTCAGCCCCAGCATTTT. Its translation: CASSPGRIQPQHF.

The V gene is TRBV20-1, the J gene TRBJ1-1, with D possibly matching TRBD1 (5 bases). CDR1 and CDR2 from the germline V gene are DFQATT and SNEGSKA (reference sequence). The CDR3 runs 13 residues. Trimming pared 3 bases from V and 8 bases from J, leaving 16 bases between. The CDR3 spells CSARVRDGGEAFF. The CDR3 nucleotides read TGCAGTGCTAGGGTCCGGGACGGGGGGGAAGCTTTCTTT.

This clonotype was seen a few times. This rearrangement joins TRBV29-1 to TRBJ2-7, with 7 bases lining up with TRBD2. The CDR3 is 12 amino acids. Germline values: CDR1 SQVTM, CDR2 ANQGSEA. V shed 3 bases, J shed 2 bases, and the junction held 1 base outside the gene matches. The CDR3 bases are TGCAGCGTTGAGCGGGAGCCCTACGAGCAGTACTTC. Translated, it gives CSVEREPYEQYF.

There are a few counts of this clonotype. V gene TRBV12-3 or TRBV12-4 combines with J gene TRBJ2-1; TRBD1 agrees at 7 bases. V lost 8 bases, J lost 4 bases, and 2 bases stayed unmatched. The CDR3 sequence is 12 residues long. CDR3 sequence (DNA): TGTGCCAGCGGGACAGCTTACAATGAGCAGTTCTTC. As protein: CASGTAYNEQFF.

This clonotype turned up a few times. V and J are TRBV3-1 and TRBJ2-1; TRBD2 aligns across 16 bases. With 3 bases clipped from V and 3 bases from J, the junction kept 5 bases outside the gene matches. Per the germline V gene, CDR1 is LGHDT and CDR2 is YNNKEL (reference sequence). This CDR3 is built from 18 residues. CDR3 bases: TGTGCCAGCAGCCACGGGACTAGCGGGAGGGCAAACTACAATGAGCAGTTCTTC. Protein sequence: CASSHGTSGRANYNEQFF.